This T cell receptor beta chain appears in the sequencing data of a study of blood T cells in healthy people across ages. Study-level findings and limits: Diversity of TCR beta correlated strongly with naive T cell percentage.

Using a J-beta primer mix together with a sample-barcoded 5' primer, a second PCR was run for about 7 to 12 cycles. TCRdb analysed the 5' RACE reads with MiXCR anew, one entry per CDR3 protein. The sample records about a million distinct CDR3 sequences, about 44% being singletons. Details on this clonotype: The antigen remains unidentified.

The CDR3 runs to 12 residues. Germline lookup yields CDR1 GTSNPN and CDR2 SVGIG (reference sequence). The ends lost 5 bases at V and 4 bases at J; junction bases unmatched: 1. Sequencing was done on a sample of blood. The gene calls are TRBV30 and TRBJ1-5; 8 bases fit TRBD1. The receptor comes from a man between 25 and 39 years old in good health. CDR3 bases: TGTGCCTGGCGGACAGGGAATCAGCCCCAGCATTTT. Its translation is CAWRTGNQPQHF. Combining the CDR3 with reference TRBV30 and TRBJ1-5 gives the whole variable domain SQTIHQWPATLVQPVGSPLSLECTVEGTSNPNLYWYRQAAGRGLQLLFYSVGIGQISSEVPQNLSASRPQDRQFILSSKKLLLSDSGFYLCAWRTGNQPQHFGDGTRLSIL.